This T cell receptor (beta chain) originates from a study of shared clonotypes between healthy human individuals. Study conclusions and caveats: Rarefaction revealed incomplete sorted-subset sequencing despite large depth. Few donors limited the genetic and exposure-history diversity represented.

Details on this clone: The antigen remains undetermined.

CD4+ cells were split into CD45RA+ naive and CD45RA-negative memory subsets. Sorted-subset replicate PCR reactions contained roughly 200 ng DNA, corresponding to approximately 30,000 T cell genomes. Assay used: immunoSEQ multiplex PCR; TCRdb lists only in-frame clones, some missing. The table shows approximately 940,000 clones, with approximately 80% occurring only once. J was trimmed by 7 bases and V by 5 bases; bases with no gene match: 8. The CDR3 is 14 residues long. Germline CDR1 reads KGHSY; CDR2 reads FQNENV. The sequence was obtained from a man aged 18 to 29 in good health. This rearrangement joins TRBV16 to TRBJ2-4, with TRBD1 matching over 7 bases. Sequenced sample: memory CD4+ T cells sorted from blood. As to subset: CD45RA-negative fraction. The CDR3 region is CASSRGTTGNIQYF. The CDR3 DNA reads TGTGCCAGCAGCAGGGGAACGACAGGGAACATTCAGTACTTC.